A selection of T cell receptor beta chains follows, all from one sample in a study of shared clonotypes between healthy human individuals. The protocol was immunoSEQ multiplex PCR, while the TCRdb copy is restricted to in-frame clones and leaves out a portion. The table lists approximately 720,000 clones, about three quarters of them singletons. What was sequenced was memory CD4+ T cells sorted from blood. These receptors all stem from a woman in her twenties or thirties in good health. CDR3s include the opening cysteine and the closing phenylalanine or tryptophan. The order of the fields is CDR3 protein, CDR3 DNA, D gene, clone size, J gene, V gene. A D gene is named only where the DNA matches it firmly. Rows may omit the clone size; those that give it use once, few, many or a size class.

CDR3aa: CASSASWTSGMQETQYF
CDR3nt: TGTGCCAGCAGTGCGTCTTGGACTAGCGGAATGCAAGAGACCCAGTACTTC
d_gene: TRBD2
abundance: .
j_gene: TRBJ2-5
v_gene: TRBV28

CDR3aa: CASSELATYEQYF
CDR3nt: TGTGCCAGCAGCGAACTAGCGACCTACGAGCAGTACTTC
d_gene: TRBD2
abundance: .
j_gene: TRBJ2-7
v_gene: TRBV7-9

CDR3aa: CSLEGGQGREAFF
CDR3nt: TGCAGCCTTGAAGGGGGACAGGGGCGAGAAGCTTTCTTT
d_gene: TRBD1
abundance: .
j_gene: TRBJ1-1
v_gene: TRBV29-1

CDR3aa: CASTGIAGGKNEKLFF
CDR3nt: TGTGCCAGCACCGGGATCGCAGGGGGCAAAAATGAAAAACTGTTTTTT
d_gene: TRBD1
abundance: .
j_gene: TRBJ1-4
v_gene: TRBV28

CDR3aa: CASSLLAGWDQYF
CDR3nt: TGTGCCAGCAGTTTGTTGGCGGGATGGGACCAGTACTTC
d_gene: .
abundance: .
j_gene: TRBJ2-5
v_gene: TRBV27

CDR3aa: CASSSGLAAYTDTQYF
CDR3nt: TGTGCCAGTAGTTCAGGACTAGCGGCTTACACAGATACGCAGTATTTT
d_gene: TRBD2
abundance: .
j_gene: TRBJ2-3
v_gene: TRBV19

CDR3aa: CSVLTDRFSYEQYF
CDR3nt: TGCAGCGTATTAACAGATAGATTCTCCTACGAGCAGTACTTC
d_gene: .
abundance: .
j_gene: TRBJ2-7
v_gene: TRBV29-1

CDR3aa: CASSLDLRGTEAFF
CDR3nt: TGTGCCAGCAGCTTAGATCTGAGAGGGACTGAAGCTTTCTTT
d_gene: .
abundance: few
j_gene: TRBJ1-1
v_gene: TRBV11-2

CDR3aa: CASSHPRGSYSYEQYF
CDR3nt: TGTGCCAGCAGCCACCCTAGGGGGTCTTACTCCTACGAGCAGTACTTC
d_gene: .
abundance: .
j_gene: TRBJ2-7
v_gene: TRBV11-2

CDR3aa: CSAGPYEQYF
CDR3nt: TGCAGTGCTGGCCCCTACGAGCAGTACTTC
d_gene: .
abundance: .
j_gene: TRBJ2-7
v_gene: TRBV20-1

CDR3aa: CASSLGADTYEQYF
CDR3nt: TGTGCCAGCAGCTTGGGGGCGGACACCTACGAGCAGTACTTC
d_gene: .
abundance: .
j_gene: TRBJ2-7
v_gene: TRBV5-4

CDR3aa: CASSFRTDLNTEAFF
CDR3nt: TGTGCCAGCAGCTTTCGGACAGACCTGAACACTGAAGCTTTCTTT
d_gene: .
abundance: .
j_gene: TRBJ1-1
v_gene: TRBV13

CDR3aa: CASSIGIGGKETQYF
CDR3nt: TGTGCCAGTAGTATAGGGATCGGGGGGAAAGAGACCCAGTACTTC
d_gene: TRBD2
abundance: few
j_gene: TRBJ2-5
v_gene: TRBV19

CDR3aa: CASTALYNEQFF
CDR3nt: TGTGCCAGCACTGCCCTGTACAATGAGCAGTTCTTC
d_gene: .
abundance: few
j_gene: TRBJ2-1
v_gene: TRBV2

CDR3aa: CASSLGGRGIMDIQYF
CDR3nt: TGCGCCAGCAGCTTGGGCGGCAGGGGTATTATGGACATTCAGTACTTC
d_gene: .
abundance: .
j_gene: TRBJ2-4
v_gene: TRBV5-1

CDR3aa: CASSLGAGGYPDTQYF
CDR3nt: TGTGCCAGCAGCCTAGGGGCGGGAGGGTATCCAGATACGCAGTATTTT
d_gene: TRBD2
abundance: .
j_gene: TRBJ2-3
v_gene: TRBV27

CDR3aa: CASSPGEAYEQYF
CDR3nt: TGTGCCAGCTCACCCGGCGAGGCCTACGAGCAGTACTTC
d_gene: .
abundance: .
j_gene: TRBJ2-7
v_gene: TRBV18

CDR3aa: CASSRRTGAAGELFF
CDR3nt: TGTGCCAGCAGCCGCCGGACAGGGGCGGCCGGGGAGCTGTTTTTT
d_gene: TRBD1
abundance: .
j_gene: TRBJ2-2
v_gene: TRBV7-8

CDR3aa: CASSVSTTLNEKLFF
CDR3nt: TGTGCCAGCAGCGTGTCGACGACCCTTAATGAAAAACTGTTTTTT
d_gene: .
abundance: .
j_gene: TRBJ1-4
v_gene: TRBV9

CDR3aa: CASRYTGTYEQYF
CDR3nt: TGCGCCAGCAGGTATACGGGAACCTACGAGCAGTACTTC
d_gene: .
abundance: .
j_gene: TRBJ2-7
v_gene: TRBV5-1

CDR3aa: CASSILRATNEKLFF
CDR3nt: TGTGCCAGTAGTATCTTACGCGCAACTAATGAAAAACTGTTTTTT
d_gene: .
abundance: .
j_gene: TRBJ1-4
v_gene: TRBV19

CDR3aa: CASSVHSGPDYEQYF
CDR3nt: TGTGCCAGCAGTGTGCATAGCGGCCCGGATTACGAGCAGTACTTC
d_gene: .
abundance: .
j_gene: TRBJ2-7
v_gene: TRBV2

CDR3aa: CASSPGAPGGLQETQYF
CDR3nt: TGTGCCAGCAGCCCAGGGGCCCCGGGGGGCCTACAAGAGACCCAGTACTTC
d_gene: .
abundance: .
j_gene: TRBJ2-5
v_gene: TRBV5-4

CDR3aa: CASSLAGTTYEQYF
CDR3nt: TGCGCCAGCAGCTTGGCCGGGACAACCTACGAGCAGTACTTC
d_gene: .
abundance: .
j_gene: TRBJ2-7
v_gene: TRBV5-1

CDR3aa: CASSPQGLAKNIQYF
CDR3nt: TGTGCCAGCAGTCCCCAGGGTTTGGCCAAAAACATTCAGTACTTC
d_gene: .
abundance: .
j_gene: TRBJ2-4
v_gene: TRBV28

CDR3aa: CASSTTSGAYNEQFF
CDR3nt: TGTGCCAGCAGTACCACTAGCGGAGCCTACAATGAGCAGTTCTTC
d_gene: TRBD2
abundance: .
j_gene: TRBJ2-1
v_gene: TRBV6-5

CDR3aa: CASRSPLAGGPIDSDTQYF
CDR3nt: TGTGCCAGCAGATCCCCTCTAGCGGGAGGGCCAATAGACTCAGATACGCAGTATTTT
d_gene: TRBD2
abundance: .
j_gene: TRBJ2-3
v_gene: TRBV27

CDR3aa: CASYGRRGTEAFF
CDR3nt: TGTGCCAGCTACGGAAGGCGGGGGACTGAAGCTTTCTTT
d_gene: .
abundance: .
j_gene: TRBJ1-1
v_gene: TRBV27

CDR3aa: CASRRLEESGELFF
CDR3nt: TGTGCCAGCAGGCGACTTGAGGAATCCGGGGAGCTGTTTTTT
d_gene: .
abundance: few
j_gene: TRBJ2-2
v_gene: TRBV2

CDR3aa: CASSRRDKNTEAFF
CDR3nt: TGTGCCAGCAGTCGACGGGACAAGAACACTGAAGCTTTCTTT
d_gene: .
abundance: .
j_gene: TRBJ1-1
v_gene: TRBV25-1

CDR3aa: CSVGGTGGYTF
CDR3nt: TGCAGCGTTGGAGGAACTGGGGGCTACACCTTC
d_gene: .
abundance: few
j_gene: TRBJ1-2
v_gene: TRBV29-1

CDR3aa: CASSSDIMNTEAFF
CDR3nt: TGTGCCAGCAGTTCGGACATAATGAACACTGAAGCTTTCTTT
d_gene: .
abundance: few
j_gene: TRBJ1-1
v_gene: TRBV28

CDR3aa: CASSFTSIGTEAFF
CDR3nt: TGTGCCAGCAGCTTTACATCAATTGGGACTGAAGCTTTCTTT
d_gene: .
abundance: .
j_gene: TRBJ1-1
v_gene: TRBV11-1

CDR3aa: CASSLNSLAGGPGETQYF
CDR3nt: TGCGCCAGCAGCCTGAATTCACTAGCGGGAGGGCCTGGGGAGACCCAGTACTTC
d_gene: TRBD2
abundance: .
j_gene: TRBJ2-5
v_gene: TRBV4-1

CDR3aa: CASSARGRGTEAFF
CDR3nt: TGTGCCAGCAGTGCCCGGGGGAGGGGGACTGAAGCTTTCTTT
d_gene: .
abundance: few
j_gene: TRBJ1-1
v_gene: TRBV2

CDR3aa: CASQTSFSGTQYF
CDR3nt: TGTGCCAGCCAGACGAGCTTTTCAGGGACCCAGTACTTC
d_gene: .
abundance: .
j_gene: TRBJ2-5
v_gene: TRBV6-5

CDR3aa: CASSGTSDTQYF
CDR3nt: TGTGCCAGCAGCGGAACCTCGGATACGCAGTATTTT
d_gene: .
abundance: .
j_gene: TRBJ2-3
v_gene: TRBV5-4

CDR3aa: CASSFGPRDTQYF
CDR3nt: TGTGCCAGCAGCTTTGGTCCCCGGGATACGCAGTATTTT
d_gene: .
abundance: once
j_gene: TRBJ2-3
v_gene: TRBV11-3

CDR3aa: CSVEDRTGGMHEQFF
CDR3nt: TGCAGCGTTGAAGATCGTACGGGAGGGATGCATGAGCAGTTCTTC
d_gene: TRBD2
abundance: .
j_gene: TRBJ2-1
v_gene: TRBV29-1

CDR3aa: CASSSGTSEYNEQFF
CDR3nt: TGTGCCAGCAGCTCTGGGACTAGCGAATACAATGAGCAGTTCTTC
d_gene: TRBD2
abundance: .
j_gene: TRBJ2-1
v_gene: TRBV11-3

CDR3aa: CASSNIRGNQPQHF
CDR3nt: TGTGCCAGCAGTAACATCAGGGGCAATCAGCCCCAGCATTTT
d_gene: .
abundance: .
j_gene: TRBJ1-5
v_gene: TRBV28

CDR3aa: CASSLADAAKNIQYF
CDR3nt: TGCGCCAGCAGCTTGGCGGATGCGGCCAAAAACATTCAGTACTTC
d_gene: .
abundance: .
j_gene: TRBJ2-4
v_gene: TRBV5-1

CDR3aa: CASSDRDGLNTEAFF
CDR3nt: TGTGCCAGCAGCGACAGGGACGGATTGAACACTGAAGCTTTCTTT
d_gene: .
abundance: .
j_gene: TRBJ1-1
v_gene: TRBV9

CDR3aa: CASSQRDFFYEQYF
CDR3nt: TGTGCCAGCTCCCAACGGGACTTTTTCTACGAGCAGTACTTC
d_gene: .
abundance: .
j_gene: TRBJ2-7
v_gene: TRBV18

CDR3aa: CASSLDTSYEQYF
CDR3nt: TGTGCCAGCAGTTTGGACACCTCCTACGAGCAGTACTTC
d_gene: .
abundance: few
j_gene: TRBJ2-7
v_gene: TRBV28

CDR3aa: CASSLEWGKTYEQYF
CDR3nt: TGCGCCAGCAGCTTGGAATGGGGGAAGACCTACGAGCAGTACTTC
d_gene: .
abundance: .
j_gene: TRBJ2-7
v_gene: TRBV5-1

CDR3aa: CASMRRTGAPNEQFF
CDR3nt: TGTGCCAGTATGAGACGGACAGGGGCACCCAATGAGCAGTTCTTC
d_gene: TRBD1
abundance: many
j_gene: TRBJ2-1
v_gene: TRBV19

CDR3aa: CASSVALPGSGNTIYF
CDR3nt: TGTGCCAGCAGCGTAGCGTTGCCCGGCTCTGGAAACACCATATATTTT
d_gene: .
abundance: .
j_gene: TRBJ1-3
v_gene: TRBV9

CDR3aa: CASSPWGQGIDEQYF
CDR3nt: TGTGCCAGCAGCCCTTGGGGACAGGGTATCGACGAGCAGTACTTC
d_gene: TRBD1
abundance: .
j_gene: TRBJ2-7
v_gene: TRBV27

CDR3aa: CASRFRWLAGGETQYF
CDR3nt: TGTGCCAGCAGATTCAGGTGGCTAGCGGGAGGAGAGACCCAGTACTTC
d_gene: TRBD2
abundance: few
j_gene: TRBJ2-5
v_gene: TRBV28

CDR3aa: CASIGGVSNQPQHF
CDR3nt: TGTGCCAGCATCGGGGGTGTAAGCAATCAGCCCCAGCATTTT
d_gene: .
abundance: .
j_gene: TRBJ1-5
v_gene: TRBV28

CDR3aa: CASRVGGGNEQFF
CDR3nt: TGTGCCAGCAGGGTCGGGGGAGGCAATGAGCAGTTCTTC
d_gene: .
abundance: .
j_gene: TRBJ2-1
v_gene: TRBV2

CDR3aa: CASSPQGGGEAFF
CDR3nt: TGTGCCAGCTCACCACAGGGTGGTGGTGAAGCTTTCTTT
d_gene: .
abundance: few
j_gene: TRBJ1-1
v_gene: TRBV18